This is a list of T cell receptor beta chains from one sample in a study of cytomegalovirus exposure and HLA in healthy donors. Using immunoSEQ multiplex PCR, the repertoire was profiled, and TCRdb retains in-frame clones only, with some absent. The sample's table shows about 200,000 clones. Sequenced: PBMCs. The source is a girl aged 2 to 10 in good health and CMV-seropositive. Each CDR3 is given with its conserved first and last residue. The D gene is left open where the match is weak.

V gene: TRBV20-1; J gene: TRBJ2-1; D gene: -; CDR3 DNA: TGCAGTGCTGCGATTTACAATGAGCAGTTCTTC; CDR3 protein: CSAAIYNEQFF
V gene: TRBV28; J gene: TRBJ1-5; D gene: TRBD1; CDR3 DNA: TGTGCCAGCAGTACCTACAGGGGTCGTCAGCCCCAGCATTTT; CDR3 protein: CASSTYRGRQPQHF
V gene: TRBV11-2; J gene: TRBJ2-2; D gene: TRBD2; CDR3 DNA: TGTGCCAGCAGCCCCATAGGGGAGGGAGTCGGGGAGCTGTTTTTT; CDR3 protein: CASSPIGEGVGELFF
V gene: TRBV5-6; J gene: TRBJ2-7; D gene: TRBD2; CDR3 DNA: TGTGCCAGCAGCTTTATGACTAGCGGGAACTACGAGCAGTACTTC; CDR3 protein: CASSFMTSGNYEQYF
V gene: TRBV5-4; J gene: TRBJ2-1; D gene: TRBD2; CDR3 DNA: TGTGCCAGCAGACCATGGACTAGCGGAGCCTACAATGAGCAGTTCTTC; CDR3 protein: CASRPWTSGAYNEQFF
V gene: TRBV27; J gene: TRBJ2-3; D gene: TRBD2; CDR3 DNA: TGTGCCAGCAGTTTATCCCGGACTAGCGGGAGAGCCGACACAGATACGCAGTATTTT; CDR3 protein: CASSLSRTSGRADTDTQYF
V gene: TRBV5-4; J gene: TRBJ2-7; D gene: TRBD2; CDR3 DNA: TGTGCCAGCAAGTCCCGGGGGGGTTACGAGCAGTACTTC; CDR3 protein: CASKSRGGYEQYF
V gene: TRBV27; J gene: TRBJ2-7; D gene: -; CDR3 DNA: TGTGCCAGCAAGGGCCAGGGGGACTCGTCGTACGAGCAGTACTTC; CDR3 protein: CASKGQGDSSYEQYF
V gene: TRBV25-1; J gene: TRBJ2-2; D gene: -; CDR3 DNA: TGTGCCAGCAGTGAGACAGAACATAACACCGGGGAGCTGTTTTTT; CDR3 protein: CASSETEHNTGELFF
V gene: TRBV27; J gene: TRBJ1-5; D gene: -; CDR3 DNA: TGTGCCAGCAGTTTATCCGGGGTCAATCAGCCCCAGCATTTT; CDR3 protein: CASSLSGVNQPQHF
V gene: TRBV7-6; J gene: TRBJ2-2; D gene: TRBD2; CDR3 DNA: TGTGCCAGCAGCCCACGACTAGCGGGGGGCACCGGGGAGCTGTTTTTT; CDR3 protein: CASSPRLAGGTGELFF
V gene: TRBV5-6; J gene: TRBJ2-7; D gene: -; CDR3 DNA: TGTGCCAGCATAAATTGGGGCCGGGCGGGAAATCACGAGCAGTACTTC; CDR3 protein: CASINWGRAGNHEQYF
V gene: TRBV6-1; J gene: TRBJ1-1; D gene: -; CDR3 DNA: TGTGCCAGCAGTGACAAAGCCCTAGGAGGGACTGAAGCTTTCTTT; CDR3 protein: CASSDKALGGTEAFF
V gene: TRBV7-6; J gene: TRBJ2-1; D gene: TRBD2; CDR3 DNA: TGTGCCAGCAGCTTAGCGGGAGGGCCGGGTGATGAGCAGTTCTTC; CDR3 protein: CASSLAGGPGDEQFF
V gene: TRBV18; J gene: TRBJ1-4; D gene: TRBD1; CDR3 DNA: TGTGCCAGCTCATCAGGGGGTCGTCCCGAAAAACTGTTTTTT; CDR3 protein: CASSSGGRPEKLFF
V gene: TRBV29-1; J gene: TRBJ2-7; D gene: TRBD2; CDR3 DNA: TGCAGCGTTGAGCTAGCGGGAGGGCGGTACGAGCAGTACTTC; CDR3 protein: CSVELAGGRYEQYF
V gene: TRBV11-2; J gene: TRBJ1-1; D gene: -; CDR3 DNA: TGTGCCAGCAGCTTAGTGGGTTTCAAGACAGGGAACACTGAAGCTTTCTTT; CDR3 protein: CASSLVGFKTGNTEAFF
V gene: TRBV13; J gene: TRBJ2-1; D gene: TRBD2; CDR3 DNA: TGTGCCAGCAGTGGGACTAGATACAATGAGCAGTTCTTC; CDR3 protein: CASSGTRYNEQFF
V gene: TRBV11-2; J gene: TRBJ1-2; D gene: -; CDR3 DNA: TGTGCCAGCAGCTATACGGTCAACTATGGCTACACCTTC; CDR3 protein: CASSYTVNYGYTF
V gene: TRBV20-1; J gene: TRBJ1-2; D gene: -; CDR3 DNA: TGCAGTGCCCGCGAAGGGGGTGGCTACACCTTC; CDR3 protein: CSAREGGGYTF
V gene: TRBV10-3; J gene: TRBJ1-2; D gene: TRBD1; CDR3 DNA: TGTGCCATCAGTGAGAGGAGACAGGGGGATGAAGGCTACACCTTC; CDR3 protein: CAISERRQGDEGYTF
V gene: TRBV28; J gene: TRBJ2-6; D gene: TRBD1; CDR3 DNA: TGTGCCAGCAGTTTAGTCTTTTTTATAGGGGGCGCTGGGAACTCTGGGGCCAACGTCCTGACTTTC; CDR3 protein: CASSLVFFIGGAGNSGANVLTF
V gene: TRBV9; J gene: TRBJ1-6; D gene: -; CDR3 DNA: TGTGCCAGCAAAGGAGCAGTAGGAAATTCACCCCTCCACTTT; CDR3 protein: CASKGAVGNSPLHF
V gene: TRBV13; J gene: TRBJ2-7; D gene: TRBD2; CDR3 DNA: TGTGCCAGCAGCTCTAGCGGGCCTTGGACCTACGAGCAGTACTTC; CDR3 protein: CASSSSGPWTYEQYF
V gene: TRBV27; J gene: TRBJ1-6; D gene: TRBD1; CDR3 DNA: TGTGCCAGCAGTTCGGGGACAGGGATTTATTCACCCCTCCACTTT; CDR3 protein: CASSSGTGIYSPLHF
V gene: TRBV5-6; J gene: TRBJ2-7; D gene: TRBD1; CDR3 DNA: TGTGCCAGCAGCCTCGGACAGGGCGAGCAGTACTTC; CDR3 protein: CASSLGQGEQYF
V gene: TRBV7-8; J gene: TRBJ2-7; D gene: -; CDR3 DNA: TGTGCCAGCAGCTTAGCGGGTAGCGTTCTCTACGAGCAGTACTTC; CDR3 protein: CASSLAGSVLYEQYF
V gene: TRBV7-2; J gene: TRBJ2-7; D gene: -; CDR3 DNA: TGTGCCAGCAGCTTAGTAGGCCTAGACTACGAGCAGTACTTC; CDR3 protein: CASSLVGLDYEQYF
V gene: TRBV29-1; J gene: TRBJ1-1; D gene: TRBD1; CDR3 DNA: TGCAGCGGGTTACCCCCAGGGGGCGAACTCATGAACACTGAAGCTTTCTTT; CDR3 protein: CSGLPPGGELMNTEAFF
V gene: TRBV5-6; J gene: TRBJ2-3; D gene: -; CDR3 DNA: TGTGCCAGCAGCAGCCCGGGAACAGCCGGCACAGATACGCAGTATTTT; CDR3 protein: CASSSPGTAGTDTQYF
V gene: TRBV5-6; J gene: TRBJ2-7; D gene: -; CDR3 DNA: TGTGCCAGCAGCTTGTCGGGAGCGGTCTACGAGCAGTACTTC; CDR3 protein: CASSLSGAVYEQYF
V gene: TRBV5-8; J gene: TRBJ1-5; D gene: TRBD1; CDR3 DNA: TGTGCCAGCAGCTTGAACCAGGGGGCCGATCAGCCCCAGCATTTT; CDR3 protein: CASSLNQGADQPQHF
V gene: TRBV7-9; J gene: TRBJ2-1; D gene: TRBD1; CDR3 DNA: TGTGCCAGCACCCCGGGACAGTACAATGAGCAGTTCTTC; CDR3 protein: CASTPGQYNEQFF
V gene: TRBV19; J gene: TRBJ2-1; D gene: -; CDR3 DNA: TGTGCCAGTAGTTCGGCGGGACAGACCTTCTCCTACAATGAGCAGTTCTTC; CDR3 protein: CASSSAGQTFSYNEQFF
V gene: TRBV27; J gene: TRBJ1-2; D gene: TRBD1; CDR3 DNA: TGTGCCAGCAGTCGGGGACAGGGCCTAAACTATGGCTACACCTTC; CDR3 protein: CASSRGQGLNYGYTF
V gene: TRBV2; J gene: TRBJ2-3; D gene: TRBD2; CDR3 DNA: TGTGCCAGCAGCCTGGGTAGCGGGAGTTTGTGGACGCAGTATTTT; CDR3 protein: CASSLGSGSLWTQYF
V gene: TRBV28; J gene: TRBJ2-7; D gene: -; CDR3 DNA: TGTGCCAGCATGCCCCTTTTAGGACTCCGTTACGAGCAGTACTTC; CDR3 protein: CASMPLLGLRYEQYF
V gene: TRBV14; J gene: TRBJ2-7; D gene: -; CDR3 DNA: TGTGCCAGCAGCCAAACAGTGAGAGGTAGCGACGAGCAGTACTTC; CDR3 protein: CASSQTVRGSDEQYF
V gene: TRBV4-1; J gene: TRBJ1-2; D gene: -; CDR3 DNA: TGCGCCAGCAGCCAAGAGCAGGGTTTGGGCTATGGCTACACCTTC; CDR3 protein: CASSQEQGLGYGYTF
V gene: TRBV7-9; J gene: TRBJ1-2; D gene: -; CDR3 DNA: TGTGCCAGCAGCTTTAACCTCGGTGGCTACACCTTC; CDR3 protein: CASSFNLGGYTF
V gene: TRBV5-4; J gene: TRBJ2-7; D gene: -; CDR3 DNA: TGTGCCAGCAGCCTCGACTCGGGATCTACCTACGAGCAGTACTTC; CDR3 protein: CASSLDSGSTYEQYF
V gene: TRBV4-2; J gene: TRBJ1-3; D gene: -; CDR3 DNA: TGTGCCAGCAGCCAAGATTTCGCAGGAACAAACACCATATATTTT; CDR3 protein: CASSQDFAGTNTIYF
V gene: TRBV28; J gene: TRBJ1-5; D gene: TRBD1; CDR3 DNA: TGTGCCAGCAGTTACCCACGCGGGGACAGCTATAGCAATCAGCCCCAGCATTTT; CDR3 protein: CASSYPRGDSYSNQPQHF
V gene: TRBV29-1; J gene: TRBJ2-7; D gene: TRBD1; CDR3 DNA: TGCAGCGTAGATCCGGGACAGGGGGCTAGGGAGCAGTACTTC; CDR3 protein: CSVDPGQGAREQYF
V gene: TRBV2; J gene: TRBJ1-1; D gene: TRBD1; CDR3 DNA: TGTGCCAGCAATCCACAGGGGTCGGCCACTGAAGCTTTCTTT; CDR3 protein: CASNPQGSATEAFF
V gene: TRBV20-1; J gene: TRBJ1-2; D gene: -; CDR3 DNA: TGCAGTGTAGACAGCTATGGCTACACCTTC; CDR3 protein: CSVDSYGYTF
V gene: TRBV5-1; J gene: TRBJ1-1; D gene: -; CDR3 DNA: TGCGCCAGCAGCGAGCACCTAGGGGACACTGAAGCTTTCTTT; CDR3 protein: CASSEHLGDTEAFF
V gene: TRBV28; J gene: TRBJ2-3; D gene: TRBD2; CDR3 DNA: TGTGCCAGCAGTCTATCCGGGACTAGCGGGAGTTATACGCAGTATTTT; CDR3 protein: CASSLSGTSGSYTQYF
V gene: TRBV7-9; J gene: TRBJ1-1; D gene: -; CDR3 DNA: TGTGCCAGCAGCAAGGAGTCGGTCACTGAAGCTTTCTTT; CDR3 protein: CASSKESVTEAFF
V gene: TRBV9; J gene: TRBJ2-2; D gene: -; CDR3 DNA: TGTGCCAGCAGCGCGGGAGTATCGAACACCGGGGAGCTGTTTTTT; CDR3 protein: CASSAGVSNTGELFF
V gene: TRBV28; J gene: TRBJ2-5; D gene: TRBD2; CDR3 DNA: TGTGCCAGCAGTTTACGTTACGGGGGGATGGAGACCCAGTACTTC; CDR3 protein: CASSLRYGGMETQYF
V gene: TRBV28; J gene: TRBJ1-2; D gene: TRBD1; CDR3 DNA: TGTGCCAGCAGTCCTGCAGGGGGCCTGTATGGCTACACCTTC; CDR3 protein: CASSPAGGLYGYTF
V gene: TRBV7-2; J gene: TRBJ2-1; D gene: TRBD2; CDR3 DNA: TGTGCCAACACAGCGCCCGGGACTAGCTCCTACAATGAGCAGTTCTTC; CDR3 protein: CANTAPGTSSYNEQFF